This T cell receptor beta chain was sequenced for a study of CD8+ T cells in alopecia areata. The wider study: The tofacitinib course ran for 6 to 18 months and was followed by 6 months off drug. Study results and limitations: Greater clonality was observed in lesional scalp samples, especially alopecia totalis/universalis, versus normal scalp. TCR sharing across patients was less clear than in mice, possibly HLA-related.

RNA was extracted and reverse transcribed into cDNA as the sequencing template. This table comes from immunoSEQ multiplex PCR, and its TCRdb copy is limited to in-frame clones, with some not included. The table includes over 150,000 clones, over 50% detected once. Collection of lesional scalp punch biopsies and peripheral blood was performed in alopecia areata patients. Comments on this clone: Its antigen is not known. Other DNA sequences from this sample encode an identical CDR3 as well.

Germline V gives CDR1 LNHDA, CDR2 SQIVND (reference sequence). V shed 1 base and J 4 bases; nucleotides not matched to a gene: 2. The CDR3 is made up of 14 amino acids. The sequence was collected from a human donor with alopecia areata. The specimen was CD4+ T cells sorted from blood, collected at week 0. The chain carries TRBV19 and TRBJ2-5; TRBD1 matches 8 bases. The CDR3 DNA reads as TGTGCCAGTAGTATAGGGCAGGGGGCAGAGACCCAGTACTTC. It translates to CASSIGQGAETQYF. Using reference TRBV19 and TRBJ2-5 for the parts outside the CDR3, the full variable domain is DGGITQSPKYLFRKEGQNVTLSCEQNLNHDAMYWYRQDPGQGLRLIYYSQIVNDFQKGDIAEGYSVSREKKESFPLTVTSAQKNPTAFYLCASSIGQGAETQYFGPGTRLLVL.